The entry that follows covers one T cell receptor beta chain sequence. This clone was detected a few times. Its antigen specificity is not known. A junction end diverges from the germline sequence, so it may reflect a read error. Other DNA sequences in the same sample also yield this CDR3. This specimen comes from a study of beta chain features in type 1 diabetes (dated by TCRdb to the late 2010s). Some background on the complete study: Mean age, gender distribution, total cell number and subset yield were not different between patients and healthy donors. A total of some 100,000,000 sorted cells were examined across all samples, and a strong correlation was observed between cell number per subset and RNA yield. The study compared the TCRB repertoires of sorted circulating CD4+ T cell subsets in recently diagnosed type 1 diabetes patients with those in matched healthy donors. Naive and central memory subsets were obtained from all 30 or so donors, but regulatory and stem cell-like memory subsets were isolated from only 8 patients and about 8 healthy donors. What the research found in general, with its limitations: Only small numbers of individuals were included in the HLA sub-analyses, which left unresolved whether HLA type had any influence on TCRB rearrangement. Because cDNA was sequenced instead of genomic DNA, highly expressing activated cells could be over-represented, though the groups showed no difference in activation or CD3 levels. PCR might favor shorter templates, but patient and control samples were amplified and corrected together, so any skew would affect both groups equally. At VDJ recombination sites, type 1 diabetes patients had fewer insertions and more deleted nucleotides, which implies abnormalities in thymic rearrangement. In all four CD4+ subsets, TCRB CDR3 length was moderately but significantly shorter in type 1 diabetes patients. Naive, central memory and regulatory TCRB repertoires appeared to be more alike among patients than among healthy donors.

A single peripheral blood draw of 95 to 150 mL on average was collected from each donor into heparinised tubes. A BD FACSAria II was used to sort naive, central memory, regulatory and stem cell-like memory CD4+ T cells with a panel that included CD45RO, CCR7, CD25, CD127, CD95 and CD27. All sorted populations exceeded 95% purity. PBMCs were isolated right away by Lymphoprep density gradient centrifugation and were stained directly, without culture. To minimize batch effects, samples were stained and sorted in pairs, one healthy donor with one patient per experiment. All of the isolated RNA was reverse transcribed with the High Capacity cDNA Reverse Transcription Kit, so expressed TCRB transcripts were sequenced. Deep immunoSEQ sequencing was performed on naive, central memory and regulatory T cell samples, with an average of roughly 4 million total reads per sample. Sorted cells were lysed in RLT buffer, and RNA was extracted using DNase-treated RNeasy Micro or Mini kits according to cell number. To prevent cross-contamination, each cell subset was processed individually, whereas patient and healthy donor samples were processed jointly. Using the immunoSEQ multiplex PCR, TCRB sequences were amplified from cDNA into 87-bp fragments spanning the CDR3 region. The amplicons were sequenced using the Illumina HiSeq platform. The source study handled its data this way. PCR bias was computationally corrected using synthetic template baselines, reads within Hamming distance 2 were collapsed, and singletons that could not be merged were discarded. By aligning reads against IMGT, V, D and J genes, CDR3 length, and insertions or deletions at six rearrangement sites were assigned. Within each subset, clonotype counts were normalized to the number of sorted cells before true diversity and Gini coefficients were calculated with the tcR R package. The overlap coefficient, calculated on TCRB nucleotide sequences, was used to quantify repertoire sharing. Out-of-frame TCRB sequences from naive cells were analyzed to stand in for the pre-selection repertoire. TCRdb took this table from immuneACCESS and kept in-frame rearrangements with V and J called. Such tables lack part of the clones; where checked against another copy, unresolved V genes explain under half of the gap, and the rest is unexplained. That table is the source of V, J and clone size, and D and trimming were worked out from the DNA. The sample records hundreds of thousands of clones, over 13% of which are singletons. Together, the top ten hold nearly 0.04% of the sample.

The receptor's source is a man aged 18 to 35 with type 1 diabetes. Sequenced material: naive CD4+ T cells from blood. The sample's cell subset or site label, in plain terms: true naive CD4+ T cells.

The CDR3 reads CASSISSYTGELFF. The DNA sequence follows: TGTGCCAGTAGTATATCGAGCTACACCGGGGAGCTGTTTTTC. The sequence links TRBV19 to TRBJ2-2; the D gene is perhaps TRBD2, from 5 matching bases. Per the germline V gene (reference sequence), LNHDA is the CDR1 and SQIVND is the CDR2. The cysteine opens and the phenylalanine closes a CDR3 of 14 amino acids. The retained sequence is limited to the CDR3, 42 bases, with the frame set at the first base. The full variable domain, with segments outside the CDR3 supplied by the reference TRBV19 and TRBJ2-2 proteins, appears as DGGITQSPKYLFRKEGQNVTLSCEQNLNHDAMYWYRQDPGQGLRLIYYSQIVNDFQKGDIAEGYSVSREKKESFPLTVTSAQKNPTAFYLCASSISSYTGELFFGEGSRLTVL.